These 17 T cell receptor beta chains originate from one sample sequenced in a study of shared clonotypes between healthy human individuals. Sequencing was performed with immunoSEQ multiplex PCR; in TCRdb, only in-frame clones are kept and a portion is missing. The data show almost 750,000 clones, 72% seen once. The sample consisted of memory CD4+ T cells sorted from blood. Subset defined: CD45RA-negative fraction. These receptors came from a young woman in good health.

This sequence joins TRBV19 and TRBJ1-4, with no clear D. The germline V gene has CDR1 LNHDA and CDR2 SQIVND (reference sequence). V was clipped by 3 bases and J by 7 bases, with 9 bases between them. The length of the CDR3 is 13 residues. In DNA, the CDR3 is TGTGCCAGTAGTATGCTGGACGGTGAAAAACTGTTTTTT. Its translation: CASSMLDGEKLFF. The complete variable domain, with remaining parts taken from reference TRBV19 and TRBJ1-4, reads DGGITQSPKYLFRKEGQNVTLSCEQNLNHDAMYWYRQDPGQGLRLIYYSQIVNDFQKGDIAEGYSVSREKKESFPLTVTSAQKNPTAFYLCASSMLDGEKLFFGSGTQLSVL.

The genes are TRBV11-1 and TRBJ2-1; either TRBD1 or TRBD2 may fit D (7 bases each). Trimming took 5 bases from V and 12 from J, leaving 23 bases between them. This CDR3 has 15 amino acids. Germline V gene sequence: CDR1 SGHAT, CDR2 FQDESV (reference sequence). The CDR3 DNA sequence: TGTGCCAGCAGCCAGAAGCGACAAGCAGGGGGGGGGCAGTTCTTC. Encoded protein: CASSQKRQAGGGQFF. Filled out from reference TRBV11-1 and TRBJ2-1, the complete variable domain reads EAEVAQSPRYKITEKSQAVAFWCDPISGHATLYWYRQILGQGPELLVQFQDESVVDDSQLPKDRFSAERLKGVDSTLKIQPAELGDSAMYLCASSQKRQAGGGQFFGPGTRLTVL.

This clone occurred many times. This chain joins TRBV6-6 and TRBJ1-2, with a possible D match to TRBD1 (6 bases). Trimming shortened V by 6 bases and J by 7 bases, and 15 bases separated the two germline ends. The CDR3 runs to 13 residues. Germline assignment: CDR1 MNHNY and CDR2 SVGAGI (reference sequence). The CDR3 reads CASSPTGRGGYTF. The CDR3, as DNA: TGTGCCAGCAGCCCAACAGGGCGGGGTGGCTACACCTTC.

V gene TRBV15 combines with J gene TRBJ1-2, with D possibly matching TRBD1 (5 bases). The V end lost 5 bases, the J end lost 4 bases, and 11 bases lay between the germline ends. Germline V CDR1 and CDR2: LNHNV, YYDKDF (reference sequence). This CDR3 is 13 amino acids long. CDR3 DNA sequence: TGTGCCACCAGCCGGGACGGCTTCTATGGCTACACCTTC. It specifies CATSRDGFYGYTF. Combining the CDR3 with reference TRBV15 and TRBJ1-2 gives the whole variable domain DAMVIQNPRYQVTQFGKPVTLSCSQTLNHNVMYWYQQKSSQAPKLLFHYYDKDFNNEADTPDNFQSRRPNTSFCFLDIRSPGLGDTAMYLCATSRDGFYGYTFGSGTRLTVV.

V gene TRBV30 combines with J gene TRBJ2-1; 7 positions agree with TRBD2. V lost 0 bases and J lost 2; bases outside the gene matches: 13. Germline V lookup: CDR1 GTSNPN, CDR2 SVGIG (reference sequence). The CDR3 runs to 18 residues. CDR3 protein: CAWSVGFGGVVTYNEQFF. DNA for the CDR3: TGTGCCTGGAGTGTAGGGTTTGGGGGGGTGGTTACCTACAATGAGCAGTTCTTC.

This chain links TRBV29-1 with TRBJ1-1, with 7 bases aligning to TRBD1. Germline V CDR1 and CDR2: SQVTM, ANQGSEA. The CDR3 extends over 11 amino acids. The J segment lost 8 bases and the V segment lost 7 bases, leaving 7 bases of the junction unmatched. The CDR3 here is CSARQGKEAFF. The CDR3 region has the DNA TGCAGCGCCCGACAGGGCAAAGAAGCTTTCTTT.

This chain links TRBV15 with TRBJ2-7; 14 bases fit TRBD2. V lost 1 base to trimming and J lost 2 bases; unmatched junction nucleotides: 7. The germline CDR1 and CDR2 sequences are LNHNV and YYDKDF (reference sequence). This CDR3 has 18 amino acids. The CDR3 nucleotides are TGTGCCACCAGCAGAGCGGGGACTAGCGGGAGTCCGGCCTACGAGCAGTACTTC. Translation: CATSRAGTSGSPAYEQYF.

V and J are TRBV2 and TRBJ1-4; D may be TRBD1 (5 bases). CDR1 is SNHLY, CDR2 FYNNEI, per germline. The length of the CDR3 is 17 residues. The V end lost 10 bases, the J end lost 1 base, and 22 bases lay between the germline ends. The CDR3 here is CATTPGPFIGTNEKLFF. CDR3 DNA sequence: TGTGCCACCACACCGGGACCCTTCATCGGAACTAATGAAAAACTGTTTTTT.

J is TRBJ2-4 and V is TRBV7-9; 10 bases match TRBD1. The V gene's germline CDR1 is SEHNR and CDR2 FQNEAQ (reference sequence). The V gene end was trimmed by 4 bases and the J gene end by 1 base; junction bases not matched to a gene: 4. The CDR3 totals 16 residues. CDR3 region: CASSYRDRGAKNIQYF. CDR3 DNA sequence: TGTGCCAGCAGCTACCGGGACAGGGGTGCCAAAAACATTCAGTACTTC.

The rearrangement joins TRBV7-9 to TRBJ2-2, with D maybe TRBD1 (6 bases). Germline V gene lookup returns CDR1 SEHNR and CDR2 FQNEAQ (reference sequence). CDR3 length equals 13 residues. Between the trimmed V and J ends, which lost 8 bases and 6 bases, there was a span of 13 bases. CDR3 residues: CASGQWEAGELFF. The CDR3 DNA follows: TGTGCCAGCGGACAGTGGGAAGCCGGGGAGCTGTTTTTT.

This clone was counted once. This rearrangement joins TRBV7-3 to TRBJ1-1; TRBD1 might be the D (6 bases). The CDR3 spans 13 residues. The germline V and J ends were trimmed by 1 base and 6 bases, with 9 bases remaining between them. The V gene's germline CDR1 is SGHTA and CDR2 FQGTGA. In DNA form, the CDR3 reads TGTGCCAGCAGCTTAAATAGGGGGGCTGAAGCTTTCTTT. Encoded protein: CASSLNRGAEAFF.

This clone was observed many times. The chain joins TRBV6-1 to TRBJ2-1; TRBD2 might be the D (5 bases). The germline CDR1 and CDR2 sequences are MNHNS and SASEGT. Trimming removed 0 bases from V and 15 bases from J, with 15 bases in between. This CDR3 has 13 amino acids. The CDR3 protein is CASSEARAVKPFF. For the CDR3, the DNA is TGTGCCAGCAGTGAAGCGCGGGCGGTGAAGCCGTTCTTC.

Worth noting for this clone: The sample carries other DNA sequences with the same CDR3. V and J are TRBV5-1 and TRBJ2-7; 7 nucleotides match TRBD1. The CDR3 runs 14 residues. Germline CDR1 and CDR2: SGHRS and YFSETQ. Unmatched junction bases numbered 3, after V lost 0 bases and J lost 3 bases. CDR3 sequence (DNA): TGCGCCAGCAGCTTGGGACAGGGTGTCTACGAGCAGTACTTC. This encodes CASSLGQGVYEQYF.

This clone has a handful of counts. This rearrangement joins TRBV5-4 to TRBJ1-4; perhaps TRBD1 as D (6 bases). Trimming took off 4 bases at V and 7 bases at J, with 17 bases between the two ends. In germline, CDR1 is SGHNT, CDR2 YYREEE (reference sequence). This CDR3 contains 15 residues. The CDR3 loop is CASSPEGGLVEKLFF. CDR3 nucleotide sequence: TGTGCCAGCAGCCCGGAGGGGGGGCTAGTTGAAAAACTGTTTTTT.

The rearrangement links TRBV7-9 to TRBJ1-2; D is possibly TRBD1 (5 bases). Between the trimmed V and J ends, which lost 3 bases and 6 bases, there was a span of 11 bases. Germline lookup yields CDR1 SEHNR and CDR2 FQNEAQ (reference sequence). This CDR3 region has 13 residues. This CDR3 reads CASSLSTADGYTF. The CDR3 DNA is TGTGCCAGCAGCTTGTCGACAGCCGATGGCTACACCTTC.

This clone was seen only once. CDR3 in DNA: TGTGCCAGTGCCGGGACAGGGAGCAATGAGCAGTTCTTC. Translating it yields CASAGTGSNEQFF. The chain couples TRBV19 to TRBJ2-1; TRBD1 agrees at 9 bases. V was clipped by 8 bases and J by 6 bases; unmatched bases: 5. The germline V gene has CDR1 LNHDA and CDR2 SQIVND (reference sequence). The CDR3 has 13 amino acids.

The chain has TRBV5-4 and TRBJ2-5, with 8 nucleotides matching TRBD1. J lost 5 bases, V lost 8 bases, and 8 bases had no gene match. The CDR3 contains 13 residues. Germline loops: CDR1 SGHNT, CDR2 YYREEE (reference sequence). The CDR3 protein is CASHPGQGETQYF. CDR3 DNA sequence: TGTGCCAGTCACCCTGGACAGGGCGAGACCCAGTACTTC. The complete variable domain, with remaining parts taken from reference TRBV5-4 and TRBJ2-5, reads ETGVTQSPTHLIKTRGQQVTLRCSSQSGHNTVSWYQQALGQGPQFIFQYYREEENGRGNFPPRFSGLQFPNYSSELNVNALELDDSALYLCASHPGQGETQYFGPGTRLLVL.